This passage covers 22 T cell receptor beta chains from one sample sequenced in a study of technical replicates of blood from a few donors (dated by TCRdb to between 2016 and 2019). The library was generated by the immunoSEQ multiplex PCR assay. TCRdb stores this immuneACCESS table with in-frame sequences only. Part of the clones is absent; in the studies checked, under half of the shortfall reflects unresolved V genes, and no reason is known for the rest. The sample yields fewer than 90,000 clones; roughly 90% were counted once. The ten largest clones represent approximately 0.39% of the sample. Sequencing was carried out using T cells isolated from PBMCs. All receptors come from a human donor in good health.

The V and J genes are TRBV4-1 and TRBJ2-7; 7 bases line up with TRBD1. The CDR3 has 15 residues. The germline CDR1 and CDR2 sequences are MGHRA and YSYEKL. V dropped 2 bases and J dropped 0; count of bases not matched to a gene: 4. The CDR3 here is CASSQNRDSSYEQYF. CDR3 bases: TGCGCCAGCAGCCAAAACCGGGACAGCTCCTACGAGCAGTACTTC.

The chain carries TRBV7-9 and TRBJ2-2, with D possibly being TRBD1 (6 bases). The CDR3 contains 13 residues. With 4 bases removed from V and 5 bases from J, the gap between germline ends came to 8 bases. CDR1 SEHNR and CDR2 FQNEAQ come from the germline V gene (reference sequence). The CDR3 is CASSSQGTGELFF. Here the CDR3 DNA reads TGTGCCAGCAGCTCACAGGGTACCGGGGAGCTGTTTTTT.

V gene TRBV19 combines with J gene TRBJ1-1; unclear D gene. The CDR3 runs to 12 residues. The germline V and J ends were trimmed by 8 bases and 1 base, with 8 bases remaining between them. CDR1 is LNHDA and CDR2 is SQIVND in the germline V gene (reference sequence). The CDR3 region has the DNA TGTGCCAGTTCCTACGGGAACACTGAAGCTTTCTTT. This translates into CASSYGNTEAFF. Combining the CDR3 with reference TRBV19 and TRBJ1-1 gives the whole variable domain DGGITQSPKYLFRKEGQNVTLSCEQNLNHDAMYWYRQDPGQGLRLIYYSQIVNDFQKGDIAEGYSVSREKKESFPLTVTSAQKNPTAFYLCASSYGNTEAFFGQGTRLTVV.

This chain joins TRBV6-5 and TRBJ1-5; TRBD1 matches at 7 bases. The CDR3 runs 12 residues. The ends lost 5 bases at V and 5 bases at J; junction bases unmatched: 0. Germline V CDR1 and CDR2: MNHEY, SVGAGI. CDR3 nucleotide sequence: TGTGCCAGCAGTACAGGGGATCAGCCCCAGCATTTT. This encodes CASSTGDQPQHF.

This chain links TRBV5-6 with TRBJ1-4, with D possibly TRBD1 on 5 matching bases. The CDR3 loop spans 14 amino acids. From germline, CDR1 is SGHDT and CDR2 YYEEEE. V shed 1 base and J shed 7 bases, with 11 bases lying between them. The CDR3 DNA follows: TGTGCCAGCAGCTTGCAACAGGCGAGTGAAAAACTGTTTTTT. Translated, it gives CASSLQQASEKLFF. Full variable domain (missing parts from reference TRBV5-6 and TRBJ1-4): DAGVTQSPTHLIKTRGQQVTLRCSPKSGHDTVSWYQQALGQGPQFIFQYYEEEERQRGNFPDRFSGHQFPNYSSELNVNALLLGDSALYLCASSLQQASEKLFFGSGTQLSVL.

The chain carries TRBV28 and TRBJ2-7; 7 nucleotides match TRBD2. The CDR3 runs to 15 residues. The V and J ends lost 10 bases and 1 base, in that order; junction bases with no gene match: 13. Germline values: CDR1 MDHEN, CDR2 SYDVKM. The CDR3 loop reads CAIGSGTTVSYEQYF. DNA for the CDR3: TGTGCCATCGGTTCCGGGACTACCGTATCCTACGAGCAGTACTTC.

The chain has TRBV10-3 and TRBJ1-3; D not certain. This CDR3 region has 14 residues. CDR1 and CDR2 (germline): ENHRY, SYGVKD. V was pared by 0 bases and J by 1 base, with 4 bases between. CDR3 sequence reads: CAISESPSGNTIYF. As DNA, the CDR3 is TGTGCCATCAGTGAGTCCCCGTCTGGAAACACCATATATTTT.

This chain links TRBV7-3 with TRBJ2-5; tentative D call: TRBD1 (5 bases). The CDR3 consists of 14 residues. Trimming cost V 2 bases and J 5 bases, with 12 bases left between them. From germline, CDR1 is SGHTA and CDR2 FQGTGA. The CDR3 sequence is CASSLLGLGETQYF. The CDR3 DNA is TGTGCCAGCAGCTTACTGGGGCTGGGGGAGACCCAGTACTTC.

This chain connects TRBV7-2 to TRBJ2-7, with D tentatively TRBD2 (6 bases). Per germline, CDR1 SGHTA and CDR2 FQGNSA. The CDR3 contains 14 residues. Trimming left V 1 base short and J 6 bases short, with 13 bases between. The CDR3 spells CASSLGGGVTEQYF. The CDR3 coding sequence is TGTGCCAGCAGCTTAGGGGGCGGGGTTACCGAGCAGTACTTC. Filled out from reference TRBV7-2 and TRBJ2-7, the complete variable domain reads GAGVSQSPSNKVTEKGKDVELRCDPISGHTALYWYRQSLGQGLEFLIYFQGNSAPDKSGLPSDRFSAERTGGSVSTLTIQRTQQEDSAVYLCASSLGGGVTEQYFGPGTRLTVT.

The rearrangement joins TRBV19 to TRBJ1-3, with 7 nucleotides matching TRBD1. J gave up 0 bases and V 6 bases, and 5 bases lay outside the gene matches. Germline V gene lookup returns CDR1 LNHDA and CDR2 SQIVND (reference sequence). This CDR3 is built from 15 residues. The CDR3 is CASRVGQLSGNTIYF. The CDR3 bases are TGTGCCAGTAGAGTGGGACAGCTCTCTGGAAACACCATATATTTT.

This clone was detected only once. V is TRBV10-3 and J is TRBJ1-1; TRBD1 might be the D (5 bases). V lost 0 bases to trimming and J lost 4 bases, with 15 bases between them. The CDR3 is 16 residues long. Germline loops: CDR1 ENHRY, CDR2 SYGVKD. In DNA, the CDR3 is TGTGCCATCAGTGAGTCCCTTGCGGGGGACGGCACTGAAGCTTTCTTT. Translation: CAISESLAGDGTEAFF.

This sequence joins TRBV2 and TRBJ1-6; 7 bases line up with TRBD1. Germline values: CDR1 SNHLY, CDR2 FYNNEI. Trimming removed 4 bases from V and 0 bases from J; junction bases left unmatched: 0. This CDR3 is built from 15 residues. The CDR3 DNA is TGTGCCAGCAGTGGACAGGGCTCCTATAATTCACCCCTCCACTTT. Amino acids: CASSGQGSYNSPLHF.

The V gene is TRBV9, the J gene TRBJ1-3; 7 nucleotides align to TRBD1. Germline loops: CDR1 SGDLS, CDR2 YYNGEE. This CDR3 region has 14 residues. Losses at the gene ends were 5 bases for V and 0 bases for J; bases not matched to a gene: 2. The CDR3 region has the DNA TGTGCCAGCAGTGGGGACAGCTCTGGAAACACCATATATTTT. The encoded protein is CASSGDSSGNTIYF.

The DNA of the CDR3 is TGTGCCAGCAGCTGGACAGGGGAGAGGGATGAGCAGTTCTTC. Its translation: CASSWTGERDEQFF. This chain uses TRBV11-2 with TRBJ2-1; 9 bases align to TRBD1. Germline trimming cut 4 bases from V and 8 bases from J; bases unmatched to any gene: 6. Germline V gives CDR1 SGHAT, CDR2 FQNNGV. This CDR3 is built from 14 residues.

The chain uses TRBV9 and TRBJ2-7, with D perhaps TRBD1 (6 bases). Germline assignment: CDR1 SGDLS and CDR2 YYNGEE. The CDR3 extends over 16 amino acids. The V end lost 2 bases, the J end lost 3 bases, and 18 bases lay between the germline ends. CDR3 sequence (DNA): TGTGCCAGCAGCGTGGCAACCGGGACACCTATCTACGAGCAGTACTTC. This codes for CASSVATGTPIYEQYF.

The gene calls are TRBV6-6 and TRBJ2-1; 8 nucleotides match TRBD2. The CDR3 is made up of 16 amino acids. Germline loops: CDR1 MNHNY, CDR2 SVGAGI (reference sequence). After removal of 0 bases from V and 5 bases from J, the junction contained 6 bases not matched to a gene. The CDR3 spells CASSYSSLAGHNEQFF. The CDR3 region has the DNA TGTGCCAGCAGTTACTCGTCTCTAGCGGGTCACAATGAGCAGTTCTTC.

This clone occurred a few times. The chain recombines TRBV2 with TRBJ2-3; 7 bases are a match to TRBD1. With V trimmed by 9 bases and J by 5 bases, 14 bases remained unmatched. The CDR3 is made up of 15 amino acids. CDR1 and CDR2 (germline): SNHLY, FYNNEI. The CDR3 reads CARKDPGQQQDTQYF. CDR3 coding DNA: TGTGCCAGAAAGGACCCGGGACAGCAACAAGATACGCAGTATTTT. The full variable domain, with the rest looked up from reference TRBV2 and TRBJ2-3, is EPEVTQTPSHQVTQMGQEVILRCVPISNHLYFYWYRQILGQKVEFLVSFYNNEISEKSEIFDDQFSVERPDGSNFTLKIRSTKLEDSAMYFCARKDPGQQQDTQYFGPGTRLTVL.

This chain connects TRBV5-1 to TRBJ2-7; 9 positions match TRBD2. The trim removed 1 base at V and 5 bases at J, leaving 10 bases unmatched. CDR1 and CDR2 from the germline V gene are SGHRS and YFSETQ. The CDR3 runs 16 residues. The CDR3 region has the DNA TGCGCCAGCAGCTTGACTACTAGCGGGTGGGAAAACGAGCAGTACTTC. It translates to CASSLTTSGWENEQYF.

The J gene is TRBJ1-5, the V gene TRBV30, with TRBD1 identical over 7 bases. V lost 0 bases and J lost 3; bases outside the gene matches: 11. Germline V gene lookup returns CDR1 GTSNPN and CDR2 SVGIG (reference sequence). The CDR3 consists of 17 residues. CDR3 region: CAWSVERGHRDNQPQHF. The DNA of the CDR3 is TGTGCCTGGAGTGTAGAAAGGGGGCACAGGGACAATCAGCCCCAGCATTTT.

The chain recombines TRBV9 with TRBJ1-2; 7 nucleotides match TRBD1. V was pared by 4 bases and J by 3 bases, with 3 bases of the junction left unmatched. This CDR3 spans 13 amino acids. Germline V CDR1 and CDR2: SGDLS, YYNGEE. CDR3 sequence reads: CASSSTGDYGYTF. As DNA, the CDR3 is TGTGCCAGCAGCTCAACAGGGGACTATGGCTACACCTTC.

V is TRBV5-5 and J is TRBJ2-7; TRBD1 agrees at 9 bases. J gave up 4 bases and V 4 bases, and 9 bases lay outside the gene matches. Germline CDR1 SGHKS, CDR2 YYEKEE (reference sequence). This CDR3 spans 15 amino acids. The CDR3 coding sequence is TGTGCCAGCAGCCCGAGGACAGGGGTCGGGTACGAGCAGTACTTC. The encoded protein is CASSPRTGVGYEQYF.

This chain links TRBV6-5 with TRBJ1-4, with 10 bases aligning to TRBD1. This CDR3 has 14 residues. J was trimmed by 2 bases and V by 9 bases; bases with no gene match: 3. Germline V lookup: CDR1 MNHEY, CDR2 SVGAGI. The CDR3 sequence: CASGDRGTNEKLFF. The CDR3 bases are TGTGCCAGTGGGGACAGGGGTACTAATGAAAAACTGTTTTTT.